This T cell receptor (beta chain) appears in the sequencing data of a study of cytomegalovirus exposure and HLA in healthy donors. This CDR3 is 16 amino acids long. V lost 4 bases, J lost 4 bases, and 8 bases stayed unmatched. Germline lookup yields CDR1 SGHRS and CDR2 YFSETQ. A multiplex PCR was run with 60 Vbeta primers and 13 Jbeta primers. Sequencing was performed with immunoSEQ multiplex PCR; in TCRdb, only in-frame clones are kept and a portion is missing. This specimen shows 35,000 to 45,000 clones; the ten leading clones hold around 5.9%. The V and J genes are TRBV5-1 and TRBJ1-4; 9 bases map to TRBD1. The clonotype was recovered from a human donor in good health. The sample taken for sequencing was PBMCs. The CDR3: CASSPGTGLLNEKLFF. In DNA, the CDR3 is TGCGCCAGCAGCCCGGGGACAGGGCTCCTTAATGAAAAACTGTTTTTT.